This T cell receptor (beta chain) was sequenced for a study of blood T cell repertoires in COVID-19. Whole-study context: Samples taken during acute and convalescent COVID-19 were collected in the United States, Italy and Spain. PBMCs, B-cell-depleted T cells, or T cells were the source of the cDNA or gDNA that made up the material.

Per the original data handling: Scientists estimated how many nucleated cells there were by amplifying reference gene primers. Sequenced by immunoSEQ multiplex PCR; TCRdb stores in-frame clones only, minus some. The DNA gave D and trimming, while V, J and clone size come from that table. The sample has 300,000 to 450,000 clones; around 87% are singletons. Patients in Seattle were enrolled during active infection, then followed longitudinally. V lost 7 bases, J lost 5 bases, and 8 bases stayed unmatched. This CDR3 spans 16 amino acids. CDR1 and CDR2 (germline): MNHEY, SMNVEV (reference sequence). The specimen sequenced was peripheral blood. The origin of this receptor is a woman aged 25-40 years with COVID-19, enrolled during active disease. The gene calls are TRBV27 and TRBJ2-2, with 12 bases matching TRBD2. DNA for the CDR3: TGTGCCAGCAAGGAAGCCGGGACTAGCGGGACCGGGGAGCTGTTTTTT. This encodes CASKEAGTSGTGELFF.